One sample yielded the 27 T cell receptor beta chains listed below, sequenced in a study of cytomegalovirus exposure and HLA in healthy donors. This PCR relied on a set of 60 Vbeta primers and 13 Jbeta primers. Only in-frame clones appear in the TCRdb table, and some are missing; sequencing was by immunoSEQ multiplex PCR. Found here are over 150,000 clones, around 68% of them singletons; the top ten hold less than 3.5%. The sequencing input was PBMCs. The receptors were sampled from a woman in her thirties or forties in good health and CMV-seropositive.

Note on this clone: Compared with germline, one end of the junction differs, possibly owing to a read error. The rearrangement uses TRBV7-9 and TRBJ1-2; D might be TRBD1 (6 bases). The CDR3 covers 15 residues. CDR1 is SEHNR, CDR2 FQNEAQ, per germline (reference sequence). CDR3 protein: CASSLNAGGQGGYPF. The CDR3 coding sequence is TGTGCCAGCAGCTTAAACGCCGGGGGGCAGGGTGGCTACCCCTTC.

This clone was recorded a few times. The chain carries TRBV7-2 and TRBJ2-3; 13 nucleotides agree with TRBD2. Germline values: CDR1 SGHTA, CDR2 FQGNSA. V was clipped by 5 bases and J by 8 bases; unmatched bases: 10. The length of the CDR3 is 16 residues. The CDR3 region is CASSPRTSGGSGTQYF. DNA of the CDR3: TGTGCCAGCAGCCCCCGGACTAGCGGGGGATCGGGTACGCAGTATTTT.

V is TRBV2 and J is TRBJ2-6, with 9 bases lining up with TRBD1. V shed 7 bases, J shed 9 bases, and the junction held 10 bases outside the gene matches. This CDR3 is 15 amino acids long. Germline V gives CDR1 SNHLY, CDR2 FYNNEI. CDR3 protein: CASNPRTGVVNVLTF. As DNA, the CDR3 is TGTGCCAGCAATCCCCGGACAGGGGTCGTCAACGTCCTGACTTTC. The full variable domain, its missing parts supplied by reference TRBV2 and TRBJ2-6, is EPEVTQTPSHQVTQMGQEVILRCVPISNHLYFYWYRQILGQKVEFLVSFYNNEISEKSEIFDDQFSVERPDGSNFTLKIRSTKLEDSAMYFCASNPRTGVVNVLTFGAGSRLTVL.

This sequence joins TRBV9 and TRBJ2-2; no reliable D call. The CDR3 runs to 15 residues. V dropped 4 bases and J dropped 3 bases, with 13 bases sitting between them. CDR1 SGDLS and CDR2 YYNGEE come from the germline V gene. The CDR3 is CASSPNSRDTGELFF. The CDR3 bases are TGTGCCAGCAGCCCCAACTCCCGAGACACCGGGGAGCTGTTTTTT.

The chain joins TRBV5-1 to TRBJ2-7, with 8 bases that match TRBD2. V was clipped by 0 bases and J by 6 bases; unmatched bases: 5. The CDR3 runs to 14 residues. The germline gives CDR1 SGHRS, CDR2 YFSETQ. CDR3 sequence reads: CASSLERERSEQYF. The CDR3 nucleotides are TGCGCCAGCAGCTTGGAGCGGGAGCGAAGCGAGCAGTACTTC. Full variable domain (outside the CDR3, taken from reference TRBV5-1 and TRBJ2-7): KAGVTQTPRYLIKTRGQQVTLSCSPISGHRSVSWYQQTPGQGLQFLFEYFSETQRNKGNFPGRFSGRQFSNSRSEMNVSTLELGDSALYLCASSLERERSEQYFGPGTRLTVT.

There are a few counts of this clone. DNA for the CDR3: TGCGCCAGCAGCCTTCGGGAGGCAGCGTGGGGATTAGACTCCTACGAGCAGTACTTC. Residues: CASSLREAAWGLDSYEQYF. The chain has TRBV4-1 and TRBJ2-5; 7 bases align to TRBD2. The DNA matches TRBJ2-7 better at its end, which makes the J call doubtful. The CDR3 sequence is 19 residues long. The germline CDR1 and CDR2 sequences are MGHRA and YSYEKL.

This CDR3 is CASSLVGTSGRGVHEQFF. DNA for the CDR3: TGTGCCAGCAGCTTAGTGGGGACTAGCGGGAGAGGGGTCCATGAGCAGTTCTTC. The chain has TRBV7-2 and TRBJ2-1; 14 nucleotides line up with TRBD2. Germline assignment: CDR1 SGHTA and CDR2 FQGNSA. The CDR3 has 18 residues. V shed 1 base, J shed 8 bases, and the junction held 10 bases outside the gene matches. The complete variable domain, with remaining parts taken from reference TRBV7-2 and TRBJ2-1, reads GAGVSQSPSNKVTEKGKDVELRCDPISGHTALYWYRQSLGQGLEFLIYFQGNSAPDKSGLPSDRFSAERTGGSVSTLTIQRTQQEDSAVYLCASSLVGTSGRGVHEQFFGPGTRLTVL.

This chain uses TRBV29-1 with TRBJ2-7; 12 nucleotides match TRBD2. The germline V gene has CDR1 SQVTM and CDR2 ANQGSEA. V was pared by 6 bases and J by 3 bases, with 18 bases of the junction left unmatched. The CDR3 runs 18 residues. DNA for the CDR3: TGCAGCGTGGGGGGCGGGACAGTAGGACTAGCGGGGTTCTACGAGCAGTACTTC. Protein sequence: CSVGGGTVGLAGFYEQYF.

This clone has only one observation. This chain joins TRBV6-5 and TRBJ2-2; tentatively, D is TRBD1 (5 bases). Germline CDR1 reads MNHEY; CDR2 reads SVGAGI. This CDR3 has 13 amino acids. V was cut by 7 bases and J by 0 bases, with 6 bases left in between. The CDR3 sequence is CASKGPNTGELFF. In DNA, the CDR3 is TGTGCCAGCAAGGGGCCGAACACCGGGGAGCTGTTTTTT.

The chain has TRBV18 and TRBJ1-3, with TRBD1 matching 9 bases. Germline V lookup: CDR1 KGHSH, CDR2 LQKENI. The CDR3 runs to 16 residues. V shed 3 bases, J shed 4 bases, and the junction held 7 bases outside the gene matches. Here the CDR3 DNA reads TGTGCCAGCTCACCCCTGGGACAGGGACTAGGAAACACCATATATTTT. Protein sequence: CASSPLGQGLGNTIYF.

The rearrangement links TRBV18 to TRBJ2-3, with TRBD2 as a possible D gene (7 bases). V was pared by 1 base and J by 5 bases, with 13 bases between. The CDR3 is made up of 15 amino acids. The germline V gene has CDR1 KGHSH and CDR2 LQKENI. CDR3 in amino acids: CASSPRRGGGDTQYF. CDR3 in DNA: TGTGCCAGCTCACCACGGAGGGGGGGCGGAGATACGCAGTATTTT.

This clone appeared a few times. The CDR3 sequence is CASIGEGGGTEAFF. Here the CDR3 DNA reads TGTGCCAGCATAGGGGAGGGAGGGGGCACTGAAGCTTTCTTT. This rearrangement joins TRBV28 to TRBJ1-1, with D tentatively TRBD1 (6 bases). Germline loops: CDR1 MDHEN, CDR2 SYDVKM. The CDR3 runs to 14 residues. With 7 bases removed from V and 4 bases from J, the gap between germline ends came to 16 bases.

The chain links TRBV6-5 to TRBJ2-1, with TRBD2 matching over 8 bases. With V trimmed by 6 bases and J by 4 bases, 8 bases remained unmatched. Germline V gene data show CDR1 as MNHEY and CDR2 as SVGAGI. There are 15 residues in the CDR3. The CDR3 DNA reads as TGTGCCAGCAGCCGCACTAGCGGCCCTTACAATGAGCAGTTCTTC. The encoded protein is CASSRTSGPYNEQFF.

For this clone: A read error may produce the germline difference seen at one junction end. This chain joins TRBV6-5 and TRBJ1-2; D is uncertain. The CDR3 totals 14 residues. CDR1 MNHEY and CDR2 SVGAGI come from the germline V gene. The CDR3 is CASKETGENYGYPF. CDR3 coding DNA: TGTGCCAGCAAAGAAACGGGAGAGAACTATGGCTACCCCTTC.

The chain employs TRBV4-3 and TRBJ1-1; TRBD1 is a possible D gene (5 bases). V was pared by 0 bases and J by 1 base, with 6 bases between. Germline values: CDR1 LGHNA, CDR2 YSLEER. The CDR3 runs to 14 residues. CDR3 amino acids: CASSQEGGNTEAFF. CDR3 DNA: TGCGCCAGCAGCCAAGAGGGGGGGAACACTGAAGCTTTCTTT.

This clone was seen only once. One junction end does not reproduce the germline sequence, and a read error may be involved. The chain uses TRBV19 and TRBJ2-4; D remains unclear. Looked up from germline, CDR1 is LNHDA and CDR2 is SQIVND (reference sequence). The CDR3 is made up of 13 amino acids. The CDR3 region has the DNA TGTGCCAGTACGCACAATCTGGGCAACCCCATAAACTTC. Its translation is CASTHNLGNPINF.

This clone was seen only once. The V and J genes are TRBV2 and TRBJ1-2; D is unclear. Trimming shortened V by 1 base and J by 4 bases, and 7 bases separated the two germline ends. This CDR3 is built from 13 residues. Germline-derived CDR1 and CDR2 are SNHLY and FYNNEI. The CDR3: CASSEELGYGYTF. In nucleotides, the CDR3 is TGTGCCAGCAGTGAAGAACTCGGCTATGGCTACACCTTC.

V and J are TRBV19 and TRBJ1-5; 8 bases fit TRBD1. In germline, CDR1 is LNHDA, CDR2 SQIVND (reference sequence). The CDR3 has 13 amino acids. V trimming: 6 bases; J trimming: 7 bases; junction bases outside the gene matches: 5. CDR3 residues: CASSTDRVQPQHF. The CDR3 nucleotides are TGTGCCAGTAGCACGGACAGGGTACAGCCCCAGCATTTT.

The V call is TRBV7-3, the J call TRBJ2-7; perhaps TRBD1 as D (5 bases). The CDR3 is made up of 16 amino acids. CDR1 SGHTA and CDR2 FQGTGA come from the germline V gene. V was cut by 2 bases and J by 2 bases, with 16 bases left in between. CDR3 DNA: TGTGCCAGCAGCTTAGACGTAGGCCAGGGTACCTACGAGCAGTACTTC. Residues: CASSLDVGQGTYEQYF.

This clone was observed a few times. The genes are TRBV4-3 and TRBJ1-1; TRBD1 might be the D (5 bases). The CDR3 loop spans 15 amino acids. Between the trimmed V and J ends, which lost 1 base and 4 bases, there was a span of 13 bases. In germline, CDR1 is LGHNA, CDR2 YSLEER. The CDR3 here is CASSQVIGVPTEAFF. For the CDR3, the DNA is TGCGCCAGCAGCCAAGTGATAGGGGTTCCCACTGAAGCTTTCTTT.

V and J are TRBV4-1 and TRBJ1-5, with 7 nucleotides matching TRBD1. The CDR3 covers 15 residues. V trimming: 2 bases; J trimming: 2 bases; junction bases outside the gene matches: 3. From germline, CDR1 is MGHRA and CDR2 YSYEKL. The CDR3 here is CASSQFDRGNQPQHF. The CDR3 DNA is TGCGCCAGCAGCCAATTCGACAGGGGCAATCAGCCCCAGCATTTT.

The CDR3 loop reads CASRPPTSGAPYEQYF. The CDR3 coding sequence is TGCGCCAGCAGACCACCGACTAGCGGGGCGCCCTACGAGCAGTACTTC. V is TRBV10-2 and J is TRBJ2-7; 11 bases line up with TRBD2. Germline trimming cut 6 bases from V and 2 bases from J; bases unmatched to any gene: 9. The CDR3 extends over 16 amino acids. CDR1 is WSHSY and CDR2 is SAAADI in the germline V gene.

The sample holds a few counts of this clone. CDR3 amino acids: CAISAVTGGGNTEAFF. The CDR3 DNA reads as TGTGCCATCAGTGCGGTGACAGGGGGCGGGAACACTGAAGCTTTCTTT. This chain links TRBV10-3 with TRBJ1-1, with 10 bases aligning to TRBD1. This CDR3 region has 16 residues. CDR1 is ENHRY and CDR2 is SYGVKD in the germline V gene. Unmatched junction bases numbered 6, after V lost 4 bases and J lost 1 base.

There are a few counts of this clone. The genes are TRBV4-3 and TRBJ2-7; D is undetermined. V shed 0 bases and J shed 5 bases, with 17 bases lying between them. CDR3 length: 16 amino acids. CDR1 and CDR2 (germline): LGHNA, YSLEER. DNA for the CDR3: TGCGCCAGCAGCCAAGATAACGGGTGGGTTGGAAACGAGCAGTACTTC. It is translated as CASSQDNGWVGNEQYF.

The genes are TRBV6-1 and TRBJ2-1; D uncertain. This CDR3 is built from 11 residues. With 8 bases removed from V and 8 bases from J, the gap between germline ends came to 10 bases. Germline V lookup: CDR1 MNHNS, CDR2 SASEGT. The CDR3 DNA sequence: TGTGCCAGCGCAGACTTGTATGAGCAGTTCTTC. It translates to CASADLYEQFF.

The gene calls are TRBV4-3 and TRBJ2-3; D unresolved. The germline V gene has CDR1 LGHNA and CDR2 YSLEER. This CDR3 is built from 14 residues. Trimming shortened V by 0 bases and J by 7 bases, and 11 bases separated the two germline ends. The CDR3 coding sequence is TGCGCCAGCAGCCAAGAAACTCAACCCCATACGCAGTATTTT. Its protein is CASSQETQPHTQYF.

This clone was counted between two and nine times. The chain is built from TRBV19 and TRBJ2-7; TRBD1 might be the D (6 bases). Trimming took off 5 bases at V and 0 bases at J, with 23 bases between the two ends. The CDR3 consists of 18 residues. Looked up from germline, CDR1 is LNHDA and CDR2 is SQIVND (reference sequence). The CDR3 DNA reads TGTGCCAGTAGTCGCCAGCCCCACGCCCGAGGGGGCTCCTACGAGCAGTACTTC. Protein product: CASSRQPHARGGSYEQYF. The full variable domain, rest sourced from reference TRBV19 and TRBJ2-7, is DGGITQSPKYLFRKEGQNVTLSCEQNLNHDAMYWYRQDPGQGLRLIYYSQIVNDFQKGDIAEGYSVSREKKESFPLTVTSAQKNPTAFYLCASSRQPHARGGSYEQYFGPGTRLTVT.